The T cell receptor beta chain under discussion was sequenced for a study of breast tumors, draining lymph nodes, adjacent tissues. One entry per CDR3 protein results from TCRdb running MiXCR on the multiplex PCR reads. The sample includes under 70,000 distinct CDR3 sequences, around two fifths of them seen just once. Many counts were recorded for this clonotype. The antigen remains unidentified. Study findings and constraints: Tumors had less TCR diversity than lymph nodes, more than nontumor tissue.

Trimming shortened V by 3 bases and J by 2 bases, and 10 bases separated the two germline ends. Germline V CDR1 and CDR2: SGHDT, YYEEEE. The CDR3 extends over 14 amino acids. The TCR sequence derives from a female donor with breast cancer. Some clones in this sample may be carry-over from other donors' samples. V and J are TRBV5-6 and TRBJ2-3; no clear D gene. Source material: breast tumor tissue. The CDR3 reads CASSSRPNTDTQYF. CDR3 nucleotide sequence: TGTGCCAGCAGCTCCCGGCCCAACACAGATACGCAGTATTTT.